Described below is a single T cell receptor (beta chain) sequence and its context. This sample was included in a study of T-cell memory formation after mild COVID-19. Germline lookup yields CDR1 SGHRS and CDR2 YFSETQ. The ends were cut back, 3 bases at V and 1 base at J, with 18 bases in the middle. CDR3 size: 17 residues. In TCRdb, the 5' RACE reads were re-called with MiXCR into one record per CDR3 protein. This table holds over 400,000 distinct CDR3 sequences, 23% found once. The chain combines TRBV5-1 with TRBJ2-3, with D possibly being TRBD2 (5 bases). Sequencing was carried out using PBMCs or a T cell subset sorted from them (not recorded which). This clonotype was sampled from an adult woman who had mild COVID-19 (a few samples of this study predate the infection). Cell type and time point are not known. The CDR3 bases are TGCGCCAGCAGCTCCGGACTCGGCTCGATGGGCACAGATACGCAGTATTTT. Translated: CASSSGLGSMGTDTQYF.